One and the same sample provided the 8 T cell receptor beta chains below, sequenced in a study of shared clonotypes between healthy human individuals. The method was immunoSEQ multiplex PCR; TCRdb's version includes in-frame clones alone and lacks a portion of them. The sample has around 600,000 clones, 95% seen once; the top ten hold approximately 0.11%. Terminally differentiated effector memory CD45RA+ cells were excluded by CCR7 positive selection of CD45RO-negative cells. Sequenced: naive CD8+ T cells sorted from blood. The receptors were sampled from a woman between 25 and 40 years old in good health.

The V gene is TRBV28, the J gene TRBJ2-7; a possible D gene is TRBD2 (6 bases). Trimming took 6 bases from V and 5 from J, leaving 20 bases between them. This CDR3 contains 15 residues. Germline V gene sequence: CDR1 MDHEN, CDR2 SYDVKM. CDR3 loop: CASSTISGGIDEQYF. CDR3 nucleotide sequence: TGTGCCAGCAGCACTATTTCCGGAGGGATCGACGAGCAGTACTTC.

Here the CDR3 DNA reads TGTGCCAGCAGTTATTCGACTAGCACAGATACGCAGTATTTT. Protein sequence: CASSYSTSTDTQYF. The J gene is TRBJ2-3, the V gene TRBV6-6; D is uncertain. This CDR3 has 14 residues. Trimming removed 3 bases at V and 0 bases at J, with 7 bases between. CDR1 and CDR2 from the germline V gene are MNHNY and SVGAGI (reference sequence).

The gene calls are TRBV27 and TRBJ1-5; D remains unclear. Germline values: CDR1 MNHEY, CDR2 SMNVEV (reference sequence). The CDR3 is 13 residues long. Trimming shortened V by 6 bases and J by 7 bases, and 13 bases separated the two germline ends. In DNA form, the CDR3 reads TGTGCCAGCAGGTCTTTCGGGGAACAGCCCCAGCATTTT. Amino acid sequence: CASRSFGEQPQHF.

The chain couples TRBV4-1 to TRBJ2-7; unclear D gene. V lost 0 bases and J lost 5, with 5 bases in between. The germline V gene has CDR1 MGHRA and CDR2 YSYEKL. The CDR3 consists of 12 residues. The CDR3 loop reads CASSQDGDEQYF. The CDR3 coding sequence is TGCGCCAGCAGCCAAGATGGGGACGAGCAGTACTTC.

The rearrangement links TRBV4-1 to TRBJ2-4; D uncertain. This CDR3 is 15 amino acids long. V lost 1 base and J 0 bases, leaving 7 bases between the germline ends. Germline loops: CDR1 MGHRA, CDR2 YSYEKL. The CDR3 loop is CASSQGRLAKNIQYF. CDR3 nucleotide sequence: TGCGCCAGCAGCCAAGGCAGACTAGCCAAAAACATTCAGTACTTC.

The chain carries TRBV18 and TRBJ1-3; possible D gene TRBD1, 6 bases. Germline V gene sequence: CDR1 KGHSH, CDR2 LQKENI. The CDR3 is 18 amino acids. V gave up 2 bases and J gave up 0 bases, with 17 bases separating them. The CDR3 nucleotides read TGTGCCAGCTCACCAAGACCAGGGGCGCACACCTCTGGAAACACCATATATTTT. Translating it yields CASSPRPGAHTSGNTIYF.

This clone showed up just a few times. The chain joins TRBV7-3 to TRBJ2-3; 10 nucleotides align to TRBD2. V shed 2 bases, J shed 4 bases, and the junction held 3 bases outside the gene matches. The CDR3 is made up of 15 amino acids. Germline V gene sequence: CDR1 SGHTA, CDR2 FQGTGA. Written as DNA, the CDR3 is TGTGCCAGCAGCTTAGCTAGCGGGAGCGCAGATACGCAGTATTTT. Its protein is CASSLASGSADTQYF.

V is TRBV11-1 and J is TRBJ2-7; D remains ambiguous. Germline-derived CDR1 and CDR2 are SGHAT and FQDESV (reference sequence). Deletions cut 3 bases from V and 5 bases from J, with 5 bases between. The CDR3 runs to 11 residues. The chain's CDR3 is CASSFTDEQYF. CDR3 nucleotides: TGTGCCAGCAGCTTCACAGACGAGCAGTACTTC.